Below, 26 T cell receptor beta chains from the same sample are listed, as sequenced in a study of spatial heterogeneity in lung cancer. TCRdb re-derived calls from the 5' RACE reads in MiXCR, one entry per CDR3 protein. The top ten hold 16% of the sample, which has around 120,000 distinct CDR3 sequences, 12% seen once. The sample's time point: blood at routine non-recurrence follow-up after resection. Unsorted whole RNA of tumor, nontumor lung or frozen PBMC was sequenced. Sequencing was performed on PBMCs, taken at follow-up. The receptors shown here come from a male donor with early-stage non-small cell lung cancer.

This rearrangement joins TRBV29-1 to TRBJ2-4; D is uncertain. Germline CDR1 SQVTM, CDR2 ANQGSEA. This CDR3 has 16 residues. The CDR3 sequence: CSARGELSLSQNIQYF. The CDR3 coding sequence is TGCAGTGCCCGAGGAGAGCTATCCCTGTCGCAAAACATTCAGTACTTC.

This clonotype showed up many times. This sequence joins TRBV5-1 and TRBJ2-1, with D tentatively TRBD1 (5 bases). The germline CDR1 and CDR2 sequences are SGHRS and YFSETQ. The CDR3 spans 15 residues. V was clipped by 4 bases and J by 0 bases, with 11 bases between them. CDR3 protein: CASSPQDSSYNEQFF. The CDR3, as DNA: TGCGCCAGCAGCCCACAGGATTCCTCCTACAATGAGCAGTTCTTC. Full variable domain (outside the CDR3, taken from reference TRBV5-1 and TRBJ2-1): KAGVTQTPRYLIKTRGQQVTLSCSPISGHRSVSWYQQTPGQGLQFLFEYFSETQRNKGNFPGRFSGRQFSNSRSEMNVSTLELGDSALYLCASSPQDSSYNEQFFGPGTRLTVL.

This clonotype was detected only a few times. This rearrangement joins TRBV19 to TRBJ1-5; D unclear. CDR3 length: 12 amino acids. V dropped 2 bases and J dropped 4 bases, with 3 bases sitting between them. CDR1 and CDR2 (germline): LNHDA, SQIVND (reference sequence). CDR3 amino acids: CASSIRNQPQHF. The DNA for the CDR3 is TGTGCCAGTAGTATAAGAAATCAGCCCCAGCATTTT. The complete variable domain, with remaining parts taken from reference TRBV19 and TRBJ1-5, reads DGGITQSPKYLFRKEGQNVTLSCEQNLNHDAMYWYRQDPGQGLRLIYYSQIVNDFQKGDIAEGYSVSREKKESFPLTVTSAQKNPTAFYLCASSIRNQPQHFGDGTRLSIL.

As to this clonotype: A clone one base away is much larger, so this may be a read error. The chain is built from TRBV11-2 and TRBJ1-3; D remains ambiguous. The V end lost 5 bases, the J end lost 2 bases, and 4 bases lay between the germline ends. The CDR3 totals 12 residues. CDR1 is SGHAT and CDR2 is FQNNGV in the germline V gene. The CDR3 reads CASSLTGNTIYF. CDR3 in DNA: TGTGCCAGCAGCCTCACTGGAAACACCATATATTTT.

The rearrangement uses TRBV29-1 and TRBJ1-4; 9 positions agree with TRBD1. Germline V CDR1 and CDR2: SQVTM, ANQGSEA. Germline trimming cut 6 bases from V and 2 bases from J; bases unmatched to any gene: 7. The CDR3 totals 15 residues. The CDR3 nucleotides are TGCAGCGTAGACCCTGGACAGGGGACTAATGAAAAACTGTTTTTT. Translated, it gives CSVDPGQGTNEKLFF.

This clonotype occurred a few times. The chain combines TRBV7-9 with TRBJ2-5; no reliable D call. Trimming stripped 0 bases from V and 2 bases from J, with 7 bases between. Germline loops: CDR1 SEHNR, CDR2 FQNEAQ (reference sequence). CDR3 size: 14 residues. This chain's CDR3 is CASSLAVSQETQYF. The CDR3 nucleotides are TGTGCCAGCAGCTTAGCGGTATCTCAAGAGACCCAGTACTTC. Together with reference TRBV7-9 and TRBJ2-5, the CDR3 gives the full variable domain: DTGVSQNPRHKITKRGQNVTFRCDPISEHNRLYWYRQTLGQGPEFLTYFQNEAQLEKSRLLSDRFSAERPKGSFSTLEIQRTEQGDSAMYLCASSLAVSQETQYFGPGTRLLVL.

The DNA of the CDR3 is TGCAGTGCTAGTGGGGGCCGGAATCAGCCCCAGCATTTT. Its translation: CSASGGRNQPQHF. The chain recombines TRBV20-1 with TRBJ1-5, with D possibly matching TRBD1 (6 bases). The CDR3 length is 13 residues. Germline-derived CDR1 and CDR2 are DFQATT and SNEGSKA (reference sequence). Trimming cost V 3 bases and J 4 bases, with 10 bases left between them.

This rearrangement joins TRBV28 to TRBJ1-2, with 7 bases that match TRBD1. Germline-derived CDR1 and CDR2 are MDHEN and SYDVKM. J was trimmed by 7 bases and V by 6 bases; bases with no gene match: 8. The CDR3 has 13 residues. The CDR3 here is CASSRQGSGGYTF. The CDR3 DNA sequence: TGTGCCAGCAGCCGACAGGGTTCCGGTGGCTACACCTTC.

The rearrangement links TRBV29-1 to TRBJ2-5; TRBD2 aligns across 9 bases. Germline loops: CDR1 SQVTM, CDR2 ANQGSEA. CDR3 length equals 14 residues. J gave up 2 bases and V 3 bases, and 4 bases lay outside the gene matches. CDR3 DNA sequence: TGCAGCGTTGAGGCTAGCGGGATACAAGAGACCCAGTACTTC. This codes for CSVEASGIQETQYF.

This sequence joins TRBV29-1 and TRBJ1-3, with 7 bases lining up with TRBD1. V was pared by 2 bases and J by 0 bases, with 4 bases of the junction left unmatched. Germline V gene lookup returns CDR1 SQVTM and CDR2 ANQGSEA. This CDR3 region has 15 residues. This CDR3 is CSVERTGVSGNTIYF. CDR3 sequence (DNA): TGCAGCGTTGAACGGACAGGAGTCTCTGGAAACACCATATATTTT.

V and J are TRBV5-4 and TRBJ2-2, with 8 bases identical to TRBD1. Trimming cost V 4 bases and J 6 bases; bases outside gene matches: 5. This CDR3 has 14 residues. Germline V gives CDR1 SGHNT, CDR2 YYREEE (reference sequence). CDR3 loop: CASSADRAPGELFF. The CDR3 nucleotides read TGTGCCAGCAGCGCGGACAGGGCCCCCGGGGAGCTGTTTTTT.

The chain couples TRBV11-3 to TRBJ2-3; D is possibly TRBD1 (5 bases). The CDR3 is made up of 14 amino acids. Trimming took 3 bases from V and 0 from J, leaving 7 bases between them. Germline V lookup: CDR1 SGHNT, CDR2 YENEEA. The CDR3 DNA reads as TGTGCCAGCAGCTTCGGACAAAGCACAGATACGCAGTATTTT. This gives the protein CASSFGQSTDTQYF. The whole variable domain, filled in from reference TRBV11-3 and TRBJ2-3, reads EAGVVQSPRYKIIEKKQPVAFWCNPISGHNTLYWYLQNLGQGPELLIRYENEEAVDDSQLPKDRFSAERLKGVDSTLKIQPAELGDSAVYLCASSFGQSTDTQYFGPGTRLTVL.

This clonotype was counted many times. For the CDR3, the DNA is TGCAGTGCTAGAGAGGACAGGCCTTTAAACTATGGCTACACCTTC. Translated: CSAREDRPLNYGYTF. The V and J genes are TRBV20-1 and TRBJ1-2; 7 bases map to TRBD1. The CDR3 runs 15 residues. Germline CDR1 is DFQATT and CDR2 is SNEGSKA (reference sequence). V trimming: 0 bases; J trimming: 2 bases; junction bases outside the gene matches: 6.

This clonotype was counted ten times or more. The chain uses TRBV28 and TRBJ1-6; no firm D call. With 5 bases removed from V and 7 bases from J, the gap between germline ends came to 15 bases. The CDR3 is 15 amino acids. Germline loops: CDR1 MDHEN, CDR2 SYDVKM. DNA for the CDR3: TGTGCCAGCAGTCCCCACCGCTTGGGCAATTCACCCCTCCACTTT. It translates to CASSPHRLGNSPLHF.

There are a few counts of this clonotype. The chain employs TRBV7-3 and TRBJ1-6; a weak D match, TRBD1 (6 bases). V lost 5 bases and J lost 7, with 12 bases in between. Germline loops: CDR1 SGHTA, CDR2 FQGTGA. The CDR3 length is 14 residues. CDR3 in DNA: TGTGCCAGCAGCCTGCGGACAGAGAATTCACCCCTCCACTTT. Translated, it gives CASSLRTENSPLHF.

J is TRBJ1-2 and V is TRBV6-5, with TRBD1 identical over 8 bases. The CDR3 runs 14 residues. V lost 1 base and J lost 4; bases outside the gene matches: 2. Germline CDR1 reads MNHEY; CDR2 reads SVGAGI. CDR3: CASSYYTGGYGYTF. Here the CDR3 DNA reads TGTGCCAGCAGTTACTACACAGGGGGCTATGGCTACACCTTC.

V is TRBV4-2 and J is TRBJ2-1; TRBD2 matches at 7 bases. The V and J ends lost 4 bases and 0 bases, in that order; junction bases with no gene match: 3. The germline CDR1 and CDR2 sequences are LGHNA and YNFKEQ. This CDR3 comprises 15 residues. For the CDR3, the DNA is TGTGCCAGCAGCCGGGAGGGGAGCTCCTACAATGAGCAGTTCTTC. Encoded protein: CASSREGSSYNEQFF.

The table lists this clonotype with many counts. The chain recombines TRBV4-2 with TRBJ2-3, with D hard to call. CDR1 is LGHNA and CDR2 is YNFKEQ in the germline V gene. This CDR3 is built from 14 residues. The ends were cut back, 4 bases at V and 6 bases at J, with 14 bases in the middle. The CDR3 loop is CASSPSQSRDTQYF. The DNA of the CDR3 is TGTGCCAGCAGCCCCTCCCAAAGCAGGGATACGCAGTATTTT.

This clonotype was detected a few times. In DNA form, the CDR3 reads TGCAGTGCTAGAGATTCCGGGGGTAGGCTTAATGAGCAGTTCTTC. It translates to CSARDSGGRLNEQFF. This chain connects TRBV20-1 to TRBJ2-1; a possible D gene is TRBD2 (6 bases). Germline assignment: CDR1 DFQATT and CDR2 SNEGSKA (reference sequence). The germline V and J ends were trimmed by 0 bases and 7 bases, with 16 bases remaining between them. The CDR3 totals 15 residues.

The V and J genes are TRBV12-3 or TRBV12-4 and TRBJ2-1, with D perhaps TRBD2 (7 bases). The CDR3 contains 16 residues. Trimming removed 7 bases from V and 5 bases from J, with 21 bases in between. DNA of the CDR3: TGTGCCAGCAACTTGGGGGGGCTAAGGGGAAACAATGAGCAGTTCTTC. Protein product: CASNLGGLRGNNEQFF.

The rearrangement links TRBV19 to TRBJ1-2; 8 bases fit TRBD1. Per the germline V gene, CDR1 is LNHDA and CDR2 is SQIVND (reference sequence). The CDR3 runs to 15 residues. Trimming took 3 bases from V and 4 from J; bases not matched to a gene: 7. CDR3 residues: CASSIYDRGSYGYTF. The CDR3, as DNA: TGTGCCAGTAGTATTTACGACAGGGGAAGCTATGGCTACACCTTC.

This clonotype was counted many times. V gene TRBV11-2 combines with J gene TRBJ2-1, with D perhaps assigned TRBD1 or TRBD2 (5 bases each). The CDR3 consists of 15 residues. Germline loops: CDR1 SGHAT, CDR2 FQNNGV. V lost 0 bases to trimming and J lost 9 bases, with 15 bases between them. This CDR3 is CASSLEPGRESEQFF. DNA for the CDR3: TGTGCCAGCAGCTTAGAACCGGGCAGGGAGAGTGAGCAGTTCTTC. The whole variable domain, remainder taken from reference TRBV11-2 and TRBJ2-1, is EAGVAQSPRYKIIEKRQSVAFWCNPISGHATLYWYQQILGQGPKLLIQFQNNGVVDDSQLPKDRFSAERLKGVDSTLKIQPAKLEDSAVYLCASSLEPGRESEQFFGPGTRLTVL.

This clonotype was detected many times. The V and J genes are TRBV4-1 and TRBJ2-3, with unresolved D. Trimming cost V 0 bases and J 6 bases, with 4 bases left between them. In germline, CDR1 is MGHRA, CDR2 YSYEKL. CDR3 length equals 12 residues. CDR3 DNA sequence: TGCGCCAGCAGCCAAGACCAGGATACGCAGTATTTT. Protein: CASSQDQDTQYF.

This clonotype was detected many times. Here the CDR3 DNA reads TGTGCCACCAGTGATGCTTCGGGGGGCTCCTACAATGAGCAGTTCTTC. This codes for CATSDASGGSYNEQFF. V gene TRBV24-1 combines with J gene TRBJ2-1; 7 bases fit TRBD2. CDR1 and CDR2 (germline): KGHDR, SFDVKD. The CDR3 spans 16 residues. With 3 bases clipped from V and 0 bases from J, the junction kept 4 bases outside the gene matches.

This clonotype was observed at least ten times. The V call is TRBV7-2, the J call TRBJ1-5; D is undetermined. The germline V and J ends were trimmed by 2 bases and 1 base, with 9 bases remaining between them. Germline CDR1 SGHTA, CDR2 FQGNSA. The CDR3 runs to 15 residues. This CDR3 is CASSLLRKSNQPQHF. The CDR3 coding sequence is TGTGCCAGCAGCTTATTGAGGAAAAGCAATCAGCCCCAGCATTTT.

In its sample, this clonotype was seen a few times. A clone one base away is much larger, so this may be a read error. The chain recombines TRBV29-1 with TRBJ2-5, with TRBD2 as a possible D gene (5 bases). Per the germline V gene, CDR1 is SQVTM and CDR2 is ANQGSEA. The length of the CDR3 is 14 residues. This chain's CDR3 is CGVEGSGPQETQYF. Written as DNA, the CDR3 is TGCGGCGTTGAGGGCAGTGGGCCCCAAGAGACCCAGTACTTC. The full variable domain, rest sourced from reference TRBV29-1 and TRBJ2-5, is SAVISQKPSRDICQRGTSLTIQCQVDSQVTMMFWYRQQPGQSLTLIATANQGSEATYESGFVIDKFPISRPNLTFSTLTVSNMSPEDSSIYLCGVEGSGPQETQYFGPGTRLLVL.